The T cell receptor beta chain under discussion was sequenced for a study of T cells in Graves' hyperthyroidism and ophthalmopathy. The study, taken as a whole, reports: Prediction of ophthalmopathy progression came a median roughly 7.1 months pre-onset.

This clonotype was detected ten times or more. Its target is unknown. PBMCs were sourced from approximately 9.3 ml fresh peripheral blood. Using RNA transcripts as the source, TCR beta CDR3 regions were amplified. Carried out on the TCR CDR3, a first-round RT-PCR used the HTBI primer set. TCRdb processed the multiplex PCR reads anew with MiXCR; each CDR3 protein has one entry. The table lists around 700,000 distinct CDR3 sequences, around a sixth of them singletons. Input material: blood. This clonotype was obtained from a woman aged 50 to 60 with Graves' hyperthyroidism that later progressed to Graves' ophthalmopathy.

The DNA of the CDR3 is TGCGCCAGCGACAAAGCGGGGGCGGGGAATGAGCAGTTCTTC. This encodes CASDKAGAGNEQFF. The gene calls are TRBV5-1 and TRBJ2-1; 8 nucleotides match TRBD2. The CDR3 is made up of 14 amino acids. After removal of 7 bases from V and 7 bases from J, the junction contained 10 bases not matched to a gene. CDR1 and CDR2 from the germline V gene are SGHRS and YFSETQ.